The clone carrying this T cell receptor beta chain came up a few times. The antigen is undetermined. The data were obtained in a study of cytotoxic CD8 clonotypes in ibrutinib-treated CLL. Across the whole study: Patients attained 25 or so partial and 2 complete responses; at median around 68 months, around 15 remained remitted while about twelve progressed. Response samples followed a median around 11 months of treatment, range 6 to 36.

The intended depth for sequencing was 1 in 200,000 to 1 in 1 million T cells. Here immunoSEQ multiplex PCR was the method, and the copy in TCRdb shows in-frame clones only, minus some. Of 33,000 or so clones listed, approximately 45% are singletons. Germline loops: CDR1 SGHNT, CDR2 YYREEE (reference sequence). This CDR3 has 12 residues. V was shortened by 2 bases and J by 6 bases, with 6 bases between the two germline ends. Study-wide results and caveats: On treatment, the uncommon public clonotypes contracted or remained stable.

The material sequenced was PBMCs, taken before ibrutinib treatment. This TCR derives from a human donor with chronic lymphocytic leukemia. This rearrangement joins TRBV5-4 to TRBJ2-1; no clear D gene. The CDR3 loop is CASSFYGNEQFF. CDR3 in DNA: TGTGCCAGCAGCTTCTACGGCAATGAGCAGTTCTTC.